The present T cell receptor beta chain was sequenced within a study of cytomegalovirus exposure and HLA in healthy donors. Turning to this clone: The antigen is undetermined.

The PCR was carried out with 60 Vbeta primers and 13 Jbeta primers. Per the original data handling: A later analysis tallied tens of millions of unique TCR beta chains, around 12 million of them shared. Clones were read by immunoSEQ multiplex PCR, and TCRdb kept only the in-frame ones, dropping some. That table supplies the V and J calls and clone size; D and trimming were determined from the DNA. The sample consists of under 200,000 clones, roughly 80% of them appearing once. Overall study findings and caveats: The authors listed approximately 150 TCR beta chains as cytomegalovirus-associated.

The CDR3 spans 13 residues. The V gene end was trimmed by 5 bases and the J gene end by 7 bases; junction bases not matched to a gene: 7. The germline CDR1 and CDR2 sequences are SGHTA and FQGNSA. Sequenced sample: PBMCs. The chain has TRBV7-2 and TRBJ2-7, with 8 bases aligning to TRBD2. The receptor comes from a man aged 35 to 55 in good health and CMV-seronegative. CDR3 DNA: TGTGCCAGCAGCCACGGGGGGGGTAGGGAGCAGTACTTC. Translated: CASSHGGGREQYF. Using reference TRBV7-2 and TRBJ2-7 for the parts outside the CDR3, the full variable domain is GAGVSQSPSNKVTEKGKDVELRCDPISGHTALYWYRQSLGQGLEFLIYFQGNSAPDKSGLPSDRFSAERTGGSVSTLTIQRTQQEDSAVYLCASSHGGGREQYFGPGTRLTVT.